The clone carrying this T cell receptor beta chain was seen repeatedly, ten times or more. Its antigen is unknown. These data originate in a study of CD8 T cells in ankylosing spondylitis. Study-level points and caveats: Reportedly, matched ankylosing spondylitis synovial fluid was significantly enriched for disease-linked clones.

CDR1 is SGHVS and CDR2 is FQNEAQ in the germline V gene. The CDR3 spans 14 residues. V lost 6 bases, J lost 9 bases, and 20 bases lay in between. Scientists made TCR beta libraries using quantitative 5'-RACE with molecular barcodes. TCRdb re-called the 5' RACE reads through MiXCR, storing one row per CDR3 protein. The table lists 150,000 to 200,000 distinct CDR3 sequences, 18% of them singletons. The sequenced sample was blood, either unsorted or a sorted T cell fraction (not recorded which). The gene calls are TRBV7-8 and TRBJ2-5; D could derive from TRBD1 or TRBD2 (7 bases each). The sequence was collected from a male donor aged 10-35 years with ankylosing spondylitis or in good health (not recorded which). CDR3 DNA: TGTGCCAGCAGGAGCCGCGGGGGCCAGGGGGCCCAGTACTTC. This gives the protein CASRSRGGQGAQYF.